Listed below are T cell receptor beta chains from one sample, sequenced in a study of T cell responses to AZD1222 COVID-19 vaccine. Clones were sequenced by immunoSEQ multiplex PCR, and TCRdb holds only the in-frame ones, with some missing. The data hold fewer than 150,000 clones, with roughly nine tenths observed a single time. The material sequenced was peripheral blood, taken 28 days after the second AZD1222 dose. The receptors were sampled from an adult who received the AZD1222 COVID-19 vaccine. Both conserved end residues are part of each CDR3. The D gene is left open where the match is weak. Part of the rows lack a size; the others show once, few, many or a class for expanded clones.

V	length	D	J	size	CDR3	DNA
TRBV6-2/TRBV6-3	12	.	TRBJ1-1	.	CASSRPMSEAFF	TGTGCCAGCAGTCGGCCCATGTCTGAAGCTTTCTTT
TRBV6-2/TRBV6-3	13	.	TRBJ1-1	.	CASSYYQNTEAFF	TGTGCCAGCAGTTACTATCAGAACACTGAAGCTTTCTTT
TRBV9	17	.	TRBJ2-5	.	CASSVGVGSGDRETQYF	TGTGCCAGCAGCGTAGGTGTTGGCAGTGGGGATAGGGAGACCCAGTACTTC
TRBV16	14	.	TRBJ2-5	.	CASSQGRAVETQYF	TGTGCCAGCAGCCAAGGCAGGGCCGTGGAGACCCAGTACTTC
TRBV3-1/TRBV3-2	17	TRBD1	TRBJ1-6	.	CASSLRSGQRFYSPLHF	TGTGCCAGCAGCTTAAGGTCGGGACAGCGATTTTATTCACCCCTCCACTTT
TRBV21-1	14	.	TRBJ2-1	.	CASSKTGGADEQFF	TGTGCCAGCAGCAAAACAGGGGGGGCCGATGAGCAGTTCTTC
TRBV6-5	14	.	TRBJ1-3	.	CATREGGSGNTIYF	TGTGCCACCAGGGAGGGTGGCTCTGGAAACACCATATATTTT
TRBV4-3	18	.	TRBJ1-4	.	CASSQDHPRAATNEKLFF	TGCGCCAGCAGCCAAGATCACCCCAGGGCTGCAACTAATGAAAAACTGTTTTTT
TRBV28	14	TRBD1	TRBJ1-4	once	CASSLDRRNEKLFF	TGTGCCAGCAGTCTGGACAGGAGGAATGAAAAACTGTTTTTT
TRBV14	16	.	TRBJ2-7	.	CASSQVRGLGSYEQYF	TGTGCCAGCAGCCAAGTTAGGGGTCTAGGATCCTACGAGCAGTACTTC
TRBV6-1	15	TRBD1	TRBJ1-2	.	CASSDGTGEDYGYTF	TGTGCCAGCAGTGACGGGACAGGGGAAGACTATGGCTACACCTTC
TRBV28	17	.	TRBJ2-1	.	CASSLFGRAGLYNEQFF	TGTGCCAGCAGTTTATTCGGCCGAGCGGGCCTTTACAATGAGCAGTTCTTC
TRBV7-3	16	TRBD2	TRBJ2-3	.	CASSLFGGRGTDTQYF	TGTGCCAGCAGCTTATTTGGGGGGAGGGGCACAGATACGCAGTATTTT
TRBV16	15	TRBD1	TRBJ1-2	.	CASSQSLDRVRGYTF	TGTGCCAGCAGCCAATCCTTGGACAGGGTCCGGGGCTACACCTTC
TRBV28	12	.	TRBJ2-5	.	CASSFPWETQYF	TGTGCCAGCAGTTTTCCCTGGGAGACCCAGTACTTC
TRBV5-6	14	.	TRBJ1-4	.	CASSLDSQGEKLFF	TGTGCCAGCAGCTTGGACAGCCAGGGAGAAAAACTGTTTTTT
TRBV13	15	TRBD1	TRBJ1-2	.	CASSPQGQGSVGYTF	TGTGCCAGCAGCCCCCAGGGACAGGGGAGCGTCGGCTACACCTTC
TRBV5-4	13	TRBD1	TRBJ1-2	once	CASSLGQGTGYTF	TGTGCCAGCAGCTTGGGACAGGGCACTGGCTACACCTTC
TRBV10-3	12	TRBD1	TRBJ1-5	.	CAISTGGQPQHF	TGTGCCATCAGTACAGGGGGTCAGCCCCAGCATTTT
TRBV27	16	TRBD1	TRBJ2-1	.	CASRGQGYGSYNEQFF	TGTGCCAGCAGGGGACAGGGTTATGGCTCCTACAATGAGCAGTTCTTC
TRBV12-5	14	TRBD1	TRBJ1-4	.	CASGLQGKYEKLFF	TGTGCTAGTGGTTTACAGGGGAAGTATGAAAAACTGTTTTTT
TRBV6-1	19	TRBD1	TRBJ1-1	.	CASSGGTGGSSRLNTEAFF	TGTGCCAGCAGTGGGGGGACAGGGGGCTCCTCCCGGTTGAACACTGAAGCTTTCTTT
TRBV5-4	15	TRBD2	TRBJ2-1	.	CASSYRLAGVNEQFF	TGTGCCAGCAGCTACCGACTAGCGGGAGTTAATGAGCAGTTCTTC
TRBV7-3	14	.	TRBJ1-1	.	CASSPGGSSTEAFF	TGTGCCAGCAGCCCTGGGGGGTCGAGTACTGAAGCTTTCTTT
TRBV7-2	15	.	TRBJ1-3	.	CASSLGTFSGNTIYF	TGTGCCAGCAGCCTAGGCACATTCTCTGGAAACACCATATATTTT
TRBV5-1	16	.	TRBJ1-1	.	CASSHRDGPIAAEAFF	TGCGCCAGCAGCCACAGGGACGGCCCCATTGCGGCTGAAGCTTTCTTT
TRBV3-1/TRBV3-2	13	.	TRBJ1-4	few	CASSQSPGSGLFF	TGTGCCAGCAGCCAATCCCCAGGGTCGGGTCTGTTTTTT